The 17 T cell receptor beta chains below were found in one sample sequenced in a study of molecular identifiers for immune sequencing clone quantification. MiXCR, applied by TCRdb to the PCR reads, yields one record per CDR3 protein. Found here are around 480,000 distinct CDR3 sequences, over 20% of them singletons; the top ten hold more than 0.8%. The material sequenced was naive CD8+ T cells from blood, with Jurkat cell RNA spiked in. Subset described: FACS-sorted CD8+CD4-CCR7+CD45RA+ naive T cells. The receptors derive from a human donor in good health. Some libraries in this study had Jurkat cell RNA spiked in.

Comment on this clonotype: This could be a read error, since a much larger clone is one nucleotide away. The chain is built from TRBV7-6 and TRBJ1-3; no definite D call. The germline CDR1 and CDR2 sequences are SGHVS and FNYEAQ. The CDR3 totals 15 residues. The CDR3 here is CACSSRLGTGNTIYF. The CDR3 bases are TGTGCCTGCAGCTCCCGCCTGGGAACCGGAAACACCATATATTTT.

This clonotype has at least ten counts. This chain links TRBV25-1 with TRBJ2-7; 9 bases match TRBD2. The CDR3 has 14 amino acids. The junction had 6 bases not matched to a gene; V was cut back by 2 bases and J by 7 bases. In germline, CDR1 is MGHDK, CDR2 SYGVNS. CDR3 amino acids: CASSEGAGGLEQYF. In nucleotides, the CDR3 is TGTGCCAGCAGTGAAGGAGCGGGGGGACTAGAGCAGTACTTC.

This clonotype was recorded a few times. The chain is built from TRBV19 and TRBJ2-7, with D uncertain. CDR1 is LNHDA and CDR2 is SQIVND in the germline V gene (reference sequence). The CDR3 is 14 amino acids. V lost 0 bases to trimming and J lost 2 bases, with 8 bases between them. The CDR3 nucleotides read TGTGCCAGTAGTATAGACAGCCCAACCTACGAGCAGTACTTC. It specifies CASSIDSPTYEQYF.

The chain links TRBV4-3 to TRBJ2-3; weak D call: TRBD2 (6 bases). The CDR3 has 15 residues. Per germline, CDR1 LGHNA and CDR2 YSLEER. Between the trimmed V and J ends, which lost 3 bases and 4 bases, there was a span of 14 bases. As DNA, the CDR3 is TGCGCCAGCAGCCACGGGTCCGGGAGCGCAGATACGCAGTATTTT. Its translation is CASSHGSGSADTQYF.

The chain employs TRBV19 and TRBJ1-5; the D is unclear. Trimming took 6 bases from V and 5 from J, leaving 14 bases between them. Per the germline V gene, CDR1 is LNHDA and CDR2 is SQIVND (reference sequence). CDR3 length: 14 residues. CDR3 nucleotide sequence: TGTGCCAGTAGCCCCCGATCCTCCTATCAGCCCCAGCATTTT. Its translation is CASSPRSSYQPQHF.

The table lists this clonotype with many counts. The V call is TRBV12-3 or TRBV12-4, the J call TRBJ2-5; 7 positions match TRBD1. Trimming removed 5 bases from V and 2 bases from J; junction bases left unmatched: 2. This CDR3 contains 13 residues. CDR3: CASSPGQQETQYF. The CDR3 region has the DNA TGTGCCAGCAGTCCGGGACAGCAAGAGACCCAGTACTTC.

On this clonotype itself: Being one base from a much bigger clone, this may be a read error. The gene calls are TRBV20-1 and TRBJ1-1; D ambiguous. Trimming stripped 5 bases from V and 4 bases from J, with 23 bases between. This CDR3 contains 16 residues. In germline, CDR1 is DFQATT, CDR2 SNEGSKA (reference sequence). The CDR3 DNA is TGCAGTGCTGGAAGATTATTGGGTTCGGGGTTCACTGAAGCTTTCTTT. Translation gives CSAGRLLGSGFTEAFF.

This clonotype was seen a few times. The chain has TRBV7-3 and TRBJ2-6; tentatively, D is TRBD1 or TRBD2 (6 bases each). Germline V gene data show CDR1 as SGHTA and CDR2 as FQGTGA. V lost 5 bases to trimming and J lost 0 bases, with 17 bases between them. The length of the CDR3 is 18 residues. The CDR3 nucleotides read TGTGCCAGCAGCCCGCAAGGGGGGCCCCACTCTGGGGCCAACGTCCTGACTTTC. Amino acids: CASSPQGGPHSGANVLTF.

V is TRBV10-3 and J is TRBJ1-1; D uncertain. V was pared by 11 bases and J by 5 bases, with 15 bases between. The CDR3 is 12 residues long. Germline assignment: CDR1 ENHRY and CDR2 SYGVKD. The CDR3 DNA follows: TGTGCCGCGGGAGGAGGTATGACTGAAGCTTTCTTT. It encodes CAAGGGMTEAFF.

This clonotype was seen a few times. The V call is TRBV19, the J call TRBJ2-2; TRBD2 matches at 10 bases. Germline assignment: CDR1 LNHDA and CDR2 SQIVND (reference sequence). This CDR3 has 14 residues. The V and J ends lost 6 bases and 6 bases, in that order; junction bases with no gene match: 4. This CDR3 reads CASSLAGESGELFF. The CDR3, as DNA: TGTGCCAGTAGCCTAGCGGGAGAGTCCGGGGAGCTGTTTTTT.

This chain connects TRBV9 to TRBJ2-3; D is unclear. The DNA end favors TRBJ1-5, so the J call may be wrong. In germline, CDR1 is SGDLS, CDR2 YYNGEE. The CDR3 runs 14 residues. The CDR3 protein is CASSVDGNTDTQHF. The CDR3 nucleotides read TGTGCCAGCAGCGTAGACGGCAACACAGATACGCAGCATTTT.

Points on this clonotype: Being one base from a much bigger clone, this may be a read error. In DNA, the CDR3 is TGCGCCAGCAGCCAACACCCGTACGGACAGTCGAACGGGGAGCTGTCTTTT. Protein sequence: CASSQHPYGQSNGELSF. This chain connects TRBV4-3 to TRBJ2-2; maybe TRBD1 (6 bases). Germline-derived CDR1 and CDR2 are LGHNA and YSLEER. The CDR3 is 17 residues long.

The chain recombines TRBV7-6 with TRBJ2-2; 8 bases fit TRBD1. Germline trimming cut 1 base from V and 1 base from J; bases unmatched to any gene: 8. The CDR3 has 18 amino acids. Germline CDR1 is SGHVS and CDR2 is FNYEAQ. CDR3 DNA: TGTGCCAGCAGCTTAGGGGAGCAGGGGGCAAGGAACACCGGGGAGCTGTTTTTT. It translates to CASSLGEQGARNTGELFF.

The gene calls are TRBV7-6 and TRBJ2-2; D is perhaps TRBD2 (7 bases). Trimming cost V 5 bases and J 3 bases, with 22 bases left between them. The germline V gene encodes CDR1 SGHVS and CDR2 FNYEAQ. The CDR3 extends over 18 amino acids. Here the CDR3 reads CASSLNIPRGRDTGELFF. The DNA of the CDR3 is TGTGCCAGCAGCCTTAACATTCCGCGGGGGCGCGACACCGGGGAGCTGTTTTTT.

V is TRBV19 and J is TRBJ1-5; TRBD1 might be the D (6 bases). Germline assignment: CDR1 LNHDA and CDR2 SQIVND (reference sequence). The CDR3 has 13 amino acids. Trimming pared 7 bases from V and 8 bases from J, leaving 15 bases between. CDR3 loop: CASKTGHGEPQHF. The CDR3 bases are TGTGCCAGTAAAACGGGACACGGGGAGCCCCAGCATTTT.

This clonotype was detected only once. With a much larger clone just one base away, this may be a read error. The chain couples TRBV4-1 to TRBJ2-2; D remains ambiguous. The V gene's germline CDR1 is MGHRA and CDR2 YSYEKL. The CDR3 covers 16 residues. This chain's CDR3 is CASSQEVGANAGELFF. The CDR3 coding sequence is TGCGCCAGCAGCCAAGAAGTCGGAGCGAACGCCGGGGAGCTGTTTTTT.

About this clonotype itself: At one end, the junction sequence differs from germline, possibly due to a read error. The genes are TRBV13 and TRBJ2-2, with TRBD1 matching over 8 bases. Germline V gene sequence: CDR1 PRHDT, CDR2 FYEKMQ (reference sequence). There are 14 residues in the CDR3. The CDR3 nucleotides read TGTGCCAGCGTGCAGGGGGCATACACCGAGGAGCTGTTTTTT. It specifies CASVQGAYTEELFF.